This T cell receptor (beta chain) was sequenced in a study of identical twins. Study results and limitations: Among monozygotic twins, out-of-frame TCR alpha sharing exceeded what models predicted.

The germline gives CDR1 SQVTM, CDR2 ANQGSEA. V lost 4 bases to trimming and J lost 3 bases, with 9 bases between them. The CDR3 is 12 amino acids. The table lists this clonotype with a few counts. Its antigen is not known. TCRdb passed the 5' RACE reads through MiXCR, listing each CDR3 protein once. There are roughly 480,000 distinct CDR3 sequences in the sample; 20% to 25% occur only once, and 2.9% lies in the top ten. This sample also appeared in a second study, on T cells expressing NK-cell markers.

Sequenced: CD4+ T cells sorted from blood. The receptor comes from a woman aged 18 to 35 in good health. The rearrangement links TRBV29-1 to TRBJ1-2; D possibly corresponds to TRBD1 (5 bases). In DNA, the CDR3 is TGCAGCGTTGGGTTCAGGGACTATGGCTACACCTTC. This sequence encodes CSVGFRDYGYTF.